This entry describes one TCR beta chain. This record belongs to a study of control samples from healthy donors and cancer patients. Germline V gives CDR1 SGHVS, CDR2 FNYEAQ. The CDR3 spans 16 residues. The germline V and J ends were trimmed by 1 base and 0 bases, with 12 bases remaining between them. Method: immunoSEQ multiplex PCR; TCRdb's copy keeps in-frame clones and lacks some. Of roughly 100,000 clones listed, more than 85% are singletons. The chain employs TRBV7-6 and TRBJ2-5, with a tentative D call TRBD1 (6 bases). This TCR was sampled from a man in his 60s with lung cancer. Sequencing was done on a sample of PBMCs. CDR3 region: CASSLEGRGNQETQYF. Here the CDR3 DNA reads TGTGCCAGCAGCTTAGAGGGCAGGGGCAACCAAGAGACCCAGTACTTC.